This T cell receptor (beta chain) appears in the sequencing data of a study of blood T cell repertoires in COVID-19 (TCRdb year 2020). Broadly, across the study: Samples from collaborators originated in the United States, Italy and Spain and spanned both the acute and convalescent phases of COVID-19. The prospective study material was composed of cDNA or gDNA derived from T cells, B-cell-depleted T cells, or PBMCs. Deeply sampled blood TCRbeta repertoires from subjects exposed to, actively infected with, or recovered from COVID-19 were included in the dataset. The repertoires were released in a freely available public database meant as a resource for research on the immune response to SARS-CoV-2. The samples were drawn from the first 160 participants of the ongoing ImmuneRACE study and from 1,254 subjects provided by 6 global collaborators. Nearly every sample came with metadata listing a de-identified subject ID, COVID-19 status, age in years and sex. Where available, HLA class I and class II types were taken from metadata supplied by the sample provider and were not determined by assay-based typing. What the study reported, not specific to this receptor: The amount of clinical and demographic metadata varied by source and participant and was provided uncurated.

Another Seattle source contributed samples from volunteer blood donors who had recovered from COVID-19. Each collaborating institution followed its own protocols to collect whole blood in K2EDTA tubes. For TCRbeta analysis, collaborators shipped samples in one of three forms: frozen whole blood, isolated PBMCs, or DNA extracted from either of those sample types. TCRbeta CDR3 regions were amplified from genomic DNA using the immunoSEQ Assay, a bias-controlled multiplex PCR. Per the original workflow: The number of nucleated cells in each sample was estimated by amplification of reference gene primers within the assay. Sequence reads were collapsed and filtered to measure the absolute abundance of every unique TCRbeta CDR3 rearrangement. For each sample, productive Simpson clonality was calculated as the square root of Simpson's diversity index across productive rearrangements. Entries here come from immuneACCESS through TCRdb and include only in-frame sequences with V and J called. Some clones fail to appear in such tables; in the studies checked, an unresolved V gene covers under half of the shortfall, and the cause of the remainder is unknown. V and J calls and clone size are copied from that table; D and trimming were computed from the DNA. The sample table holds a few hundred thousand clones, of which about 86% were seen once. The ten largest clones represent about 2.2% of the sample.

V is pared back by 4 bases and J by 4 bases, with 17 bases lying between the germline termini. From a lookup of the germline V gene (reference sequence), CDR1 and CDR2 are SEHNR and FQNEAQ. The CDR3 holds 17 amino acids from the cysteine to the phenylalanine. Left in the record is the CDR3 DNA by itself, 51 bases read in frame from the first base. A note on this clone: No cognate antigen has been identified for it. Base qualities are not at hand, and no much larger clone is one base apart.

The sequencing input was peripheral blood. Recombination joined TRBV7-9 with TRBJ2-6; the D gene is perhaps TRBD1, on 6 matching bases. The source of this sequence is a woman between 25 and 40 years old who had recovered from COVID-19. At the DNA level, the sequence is TGTGCCAGCAGCTCCCGGTTGATGGGGGCAGGGGCCAACGTCCTGACTTTC. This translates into CASSSRLMGAGANVLTF.